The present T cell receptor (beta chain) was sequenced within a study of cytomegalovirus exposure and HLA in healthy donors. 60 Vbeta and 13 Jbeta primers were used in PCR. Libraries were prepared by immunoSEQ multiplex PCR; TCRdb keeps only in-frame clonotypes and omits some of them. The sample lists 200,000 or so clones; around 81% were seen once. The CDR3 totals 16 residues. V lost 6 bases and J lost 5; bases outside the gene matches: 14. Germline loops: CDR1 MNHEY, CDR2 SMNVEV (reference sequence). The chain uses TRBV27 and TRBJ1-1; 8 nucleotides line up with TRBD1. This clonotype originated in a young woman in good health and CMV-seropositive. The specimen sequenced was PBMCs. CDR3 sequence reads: CASSRDRRYLGTEAFF. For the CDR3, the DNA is TGTGCCAGCAGCCGGGACAGGAGATACTTGGGGACTGAAGCTTTCTTT.